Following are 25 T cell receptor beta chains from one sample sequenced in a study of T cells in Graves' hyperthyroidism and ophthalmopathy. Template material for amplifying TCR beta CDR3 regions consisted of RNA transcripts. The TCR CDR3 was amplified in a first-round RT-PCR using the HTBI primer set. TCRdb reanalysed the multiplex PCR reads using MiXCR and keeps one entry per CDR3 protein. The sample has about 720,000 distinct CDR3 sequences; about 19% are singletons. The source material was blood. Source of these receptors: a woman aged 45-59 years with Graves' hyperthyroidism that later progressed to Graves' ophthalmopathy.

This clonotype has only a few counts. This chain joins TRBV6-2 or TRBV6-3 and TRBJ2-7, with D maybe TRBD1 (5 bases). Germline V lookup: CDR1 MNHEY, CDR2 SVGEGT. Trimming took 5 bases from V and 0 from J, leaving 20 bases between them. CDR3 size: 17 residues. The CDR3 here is CASSPQGHDSPSYEQYF. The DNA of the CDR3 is TGTGCCAGCAGTCCCCAAGGACACGACAGCCCCTCCTACGAGCAGTACTTC.

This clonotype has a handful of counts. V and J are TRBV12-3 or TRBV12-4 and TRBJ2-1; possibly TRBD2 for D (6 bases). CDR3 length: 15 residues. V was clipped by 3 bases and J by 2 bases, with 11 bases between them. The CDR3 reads CASSFETSTYNEQFF. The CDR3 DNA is TGTGCCAGCAGTTTCGAGACTAGTACCTACAATGAGCAGTTCTTC.

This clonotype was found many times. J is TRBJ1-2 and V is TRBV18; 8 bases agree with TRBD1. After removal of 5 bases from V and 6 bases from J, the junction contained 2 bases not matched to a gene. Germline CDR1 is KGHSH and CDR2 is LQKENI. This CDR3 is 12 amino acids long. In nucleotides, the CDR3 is TGTGCCAGCTCAAGACAGGGGCATGGCTACACCTTC. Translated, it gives CASSRQGHGYTF.

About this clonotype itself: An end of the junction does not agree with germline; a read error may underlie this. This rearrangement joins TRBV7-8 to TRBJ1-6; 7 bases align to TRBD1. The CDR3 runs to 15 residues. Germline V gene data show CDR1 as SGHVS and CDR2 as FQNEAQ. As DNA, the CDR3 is TGTGCCAGCAGTCCGCCCGGGACAGATCATTCACCCCTCCGCTTT. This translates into CASSPPGTDHSPLRF.

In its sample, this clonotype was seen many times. CDR3 protein: CASSYSKDPRRETQYF. CDR3 nucleotide sequence: TGTGCCAGCAGTTACTCGAAGGACCCCAGAAGGGAGACCCAGTACTTC. V is TRBV6-6 and J is TRBJ2-5, with D uncertain. The CDR3 contains 16 residues. V shed 0 bases and J shed 5 bases, with 16 bases lying between them. Germline V CDR1 and CDR2: MNHNY, SVGAGI (reference sequence).

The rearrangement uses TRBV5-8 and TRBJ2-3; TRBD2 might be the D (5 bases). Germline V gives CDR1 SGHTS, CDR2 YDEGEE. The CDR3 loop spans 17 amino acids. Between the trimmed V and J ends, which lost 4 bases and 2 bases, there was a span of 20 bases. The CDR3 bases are TGTGCCAGCAGCCCATACTCCCGCCGGAGGCCCACAGATACGCAGTATTTT. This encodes CASSPYSRRRPTDTQYF.

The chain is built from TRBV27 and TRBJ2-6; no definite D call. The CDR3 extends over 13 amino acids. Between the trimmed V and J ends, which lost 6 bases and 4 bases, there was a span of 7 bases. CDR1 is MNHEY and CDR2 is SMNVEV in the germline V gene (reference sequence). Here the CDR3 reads CASSLQGANVLTF. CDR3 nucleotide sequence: TGTGCCAGCAGCCTGCAAGGGGCCAACGTCCTGACTTTC.

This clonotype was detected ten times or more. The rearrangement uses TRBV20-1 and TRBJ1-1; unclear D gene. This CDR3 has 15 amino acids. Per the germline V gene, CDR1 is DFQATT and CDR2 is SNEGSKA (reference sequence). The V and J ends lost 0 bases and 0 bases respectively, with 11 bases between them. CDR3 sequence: CSARDAGHMNTEAFF. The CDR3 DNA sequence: TGCAGTGCTAGAGATGCCGGGCACATGAACACTGAAGCTTTCTTT.

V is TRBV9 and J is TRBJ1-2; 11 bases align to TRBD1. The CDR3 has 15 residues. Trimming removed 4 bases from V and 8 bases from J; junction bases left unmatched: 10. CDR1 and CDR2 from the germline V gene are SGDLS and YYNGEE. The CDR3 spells CASSSQGTGGEGYTF. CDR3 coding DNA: TGTGCCAGCAGCTCCCAGGGGACAGGGGGAGAGGGCTACACCTTC.

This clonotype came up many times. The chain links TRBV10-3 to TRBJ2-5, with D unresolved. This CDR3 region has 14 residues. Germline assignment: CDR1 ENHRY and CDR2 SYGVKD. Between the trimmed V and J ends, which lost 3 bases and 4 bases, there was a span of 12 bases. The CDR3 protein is CAISDRPAPETQYF. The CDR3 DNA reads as TGTGCCATCAGTGACCGACCGGCCCCAGAGACCCAGTACTTC.

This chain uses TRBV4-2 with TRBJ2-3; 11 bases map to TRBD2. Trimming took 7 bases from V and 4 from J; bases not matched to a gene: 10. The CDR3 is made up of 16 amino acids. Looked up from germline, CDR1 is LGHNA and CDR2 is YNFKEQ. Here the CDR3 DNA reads TGTGCCAGCAAAGTTAGCGGGGGGGCTGCAGCAGATACGCAGTATTTT. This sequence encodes CASKVSGGAAADTQYF.

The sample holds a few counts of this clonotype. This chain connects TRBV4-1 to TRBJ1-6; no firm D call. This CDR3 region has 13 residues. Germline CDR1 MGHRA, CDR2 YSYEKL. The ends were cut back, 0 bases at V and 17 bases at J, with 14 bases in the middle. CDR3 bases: TGCGCCAGCAGCCAAGACTCGGGTCAGCCCGTCCACTTT. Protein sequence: CASSQDSGQPVHF.

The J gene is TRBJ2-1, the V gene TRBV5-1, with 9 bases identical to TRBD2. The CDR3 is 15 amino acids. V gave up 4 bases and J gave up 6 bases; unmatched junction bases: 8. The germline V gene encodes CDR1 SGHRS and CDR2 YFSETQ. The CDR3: CASSQAGGASNEQFF. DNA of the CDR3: TGCGCCAGCAGCCAAGCGGGGGGCGCCTCCAATGAGCAGTTCTTC.

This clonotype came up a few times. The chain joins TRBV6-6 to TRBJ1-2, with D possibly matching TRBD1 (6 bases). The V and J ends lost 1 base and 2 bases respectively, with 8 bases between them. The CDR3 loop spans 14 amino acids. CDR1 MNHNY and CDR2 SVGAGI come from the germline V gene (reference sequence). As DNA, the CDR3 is TGTGCCAGCAGTTACTACACAGGGAACTATGGCTACACCTTC. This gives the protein CASSYYTGNYGYTF.

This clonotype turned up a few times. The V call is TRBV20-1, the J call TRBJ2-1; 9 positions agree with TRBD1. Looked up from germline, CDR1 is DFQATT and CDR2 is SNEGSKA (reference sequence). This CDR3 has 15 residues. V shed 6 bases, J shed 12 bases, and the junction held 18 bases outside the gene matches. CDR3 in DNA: TGCAGTGCAGAGGACAGGGGCGTCCCCCACAGTGGGCAGTTCTTC. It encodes CSAEDRGVPHSGQFF.

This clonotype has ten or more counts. CDR3 region: CASSQAPVGGTEAFF. The CDR3 bases are TGTGCCAGCAGCCAAGCTCCGGTGGGGGGTACTGAAGCTTTCTTT. V is TRBV3-1 and J is TRBJ1-1; tentatively, D is TRBD1 (5 bases). Germline assignment: CDR1 LGHDT and CDR2 YNNKEL (reference sequence). The CDR3 has 15 residues. Deletions cut 1 base from V and 5 bases from J, with 14 bases between.

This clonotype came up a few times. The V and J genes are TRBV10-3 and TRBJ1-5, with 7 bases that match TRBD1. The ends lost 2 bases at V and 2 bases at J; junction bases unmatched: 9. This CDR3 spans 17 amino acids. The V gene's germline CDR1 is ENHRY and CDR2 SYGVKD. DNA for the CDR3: TGTGCCATCAGTGAGACAGGGGATTGGAACGGCAATCAGCCCCAGCATTTT. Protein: CAISETGDWNGNQPQHF.

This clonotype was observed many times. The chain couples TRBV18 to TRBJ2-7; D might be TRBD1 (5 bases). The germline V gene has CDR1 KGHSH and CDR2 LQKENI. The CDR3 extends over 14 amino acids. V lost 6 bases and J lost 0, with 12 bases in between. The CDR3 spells CASSPQGVSYEQYF. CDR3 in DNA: TGTGCCAGCTCTCCCCAGGGCGTCTCCTACGAGCAGTACTTC.

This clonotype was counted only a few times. CDR3 loop: CASSGSESYNSPLHF. The CDR3 nucleotides are TGTGCCAGCAGCGGGTCCGAGTCCTATAATTCACCCCTCCACTTT. This sequence joins TRBV7-9 and TRBJ1-6; D not certain. Deletions cut 5 bases from V and 1 base from J, with 9 bases between. The CDR3 is 15 amino acids. Looked up from germline, CDR1 is SEHNR and CDR2 is FQNEAQ (reference sequence).

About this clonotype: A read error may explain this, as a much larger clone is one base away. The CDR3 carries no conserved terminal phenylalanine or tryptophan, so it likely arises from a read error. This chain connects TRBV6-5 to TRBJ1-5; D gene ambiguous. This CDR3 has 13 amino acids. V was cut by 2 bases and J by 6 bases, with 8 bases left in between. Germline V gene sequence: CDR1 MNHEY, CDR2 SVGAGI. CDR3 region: CASSYSSLQPQHL. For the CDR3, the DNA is TGTGCCAGCAGTTACAGTTCTCTTCAGCCCCAGCATCTT.

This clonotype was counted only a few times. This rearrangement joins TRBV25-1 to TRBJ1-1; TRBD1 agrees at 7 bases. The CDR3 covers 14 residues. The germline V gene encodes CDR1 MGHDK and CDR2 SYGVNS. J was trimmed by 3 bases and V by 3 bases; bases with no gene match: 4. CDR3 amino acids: CASSETGKYTEAFF. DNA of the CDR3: TGTGCCAGCAGTGAGACAGGGAAATACACTGAAGCTTTCTTT.

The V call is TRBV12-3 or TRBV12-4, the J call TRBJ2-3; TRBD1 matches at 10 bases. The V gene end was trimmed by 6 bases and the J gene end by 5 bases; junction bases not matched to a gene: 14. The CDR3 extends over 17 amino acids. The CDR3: CASRSPSGQGIGDTQYF. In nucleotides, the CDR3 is TGTGCCAGCAGGTCCCCCTCGGGACAGGGGATTGGAGATACGCAGTATTTT.

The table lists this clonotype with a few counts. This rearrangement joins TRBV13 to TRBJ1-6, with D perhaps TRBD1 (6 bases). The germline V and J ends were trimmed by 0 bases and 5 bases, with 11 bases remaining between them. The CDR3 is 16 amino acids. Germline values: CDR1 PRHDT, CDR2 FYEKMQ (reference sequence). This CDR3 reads CASSLGPQGNNSPLHF. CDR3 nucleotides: TGTGCCAGCAGCTTAGGCCCGCAGGGGAATAATTCACCCCTCCACTTT. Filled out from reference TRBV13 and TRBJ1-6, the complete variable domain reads AAGVIQSPRHLIKEKRETATLKCYPIPRHDTVYWYQQGPGQDPQFLISFYEKMQSDKGSIPDRFSAQQFSDYHSELNMSSLELGDSALYFCASSLGPQGNNSPLHFGNGTRLTVT.

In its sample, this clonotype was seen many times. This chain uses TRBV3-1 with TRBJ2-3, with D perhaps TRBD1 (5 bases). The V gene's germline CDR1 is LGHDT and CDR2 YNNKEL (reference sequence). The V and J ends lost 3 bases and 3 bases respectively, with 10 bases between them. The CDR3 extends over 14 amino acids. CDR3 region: CASSQGSGTDTQYF. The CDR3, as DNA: TGTGCCAGCAGCCAGGGCTCAGGGACAGATACGCAGTATTTT.

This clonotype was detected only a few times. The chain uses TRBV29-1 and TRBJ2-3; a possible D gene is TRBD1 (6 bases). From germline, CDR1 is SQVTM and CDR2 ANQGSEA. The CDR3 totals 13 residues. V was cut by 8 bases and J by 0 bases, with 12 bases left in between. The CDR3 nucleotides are TGCAGCATCTCCGGGACAAGCACAGATACGCAGTATTTT. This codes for CSISGTSTDTQYF.